These 8 T cell receptor beta chains originate from one sample sequenced in a study of immune heterogeneity within non-small cell lung tumors. Multiplex PCR amplified TCR beta CDR3 with 32 V and 13 J primers. MiXCR was run by TCRdb on the multiplex PCR reads, yielding one entry per CDR3 protein. The sample consists of a few thousand distinct CDR3 sequences, roughly 24% of them appearing once. The starting template was genomic DNA from bulk tumor, 550 to 700 ng per sample. Doctors removed several biopsies from each primary tumor during surgery, keeping them far apart. The patients were newly diagnosed with non-small cell lung cancer, had not been treated, and had curative surgery. Sequenced: lung tumor tissue. All receptors come from a woman aged 55-70 years with non-small cell lung cancer.

By sample share, this clonotype is large (0.1 to 1%). V gene TRBV9 combines with J gene TRBJ1-6; TRBD1 might be the D (6 bases). The V gene's germline CDR1 is SGDLS and CDR2 YYNGEE. The CDR3 totals 14 residues. V lost 0 bases and J 8 bases, leaving 9 bases between the germline ends. CDR3 residues: CASSVAGGDSPLHF. CDR3 nucleotide sequence: TGTGCCAGCAGCGTAGCCGGGGGCGATTCACCCCTCCACTTT.

Notes on this clonotype: This may arise from a read error, as a much more abundant clone is one base away. The chain carries TRBV3-1 and TRBJ1-4, with unresolved D. Looked up from germline, CDR1 is LGHDT and CDR2 is YNNKEL (reference sequence). Trimming took 1 base from V and 8 from J, leaving 5 bases between them. The CDR3 has 12 amino acids. CDR3 loop: CASSQGREKLFF. DNA for the CDR3: TGTGCCAGCAGCCAAGGCCGCGAAAAACTGTTTTTT.

In this sample, this clonotype turned up a few times. The CDR3 nucleotides are TGTGCCAGCAGCCAGTTAGGCGGGGAGCTGTTTTTT. It specifies CASSQLGGELFF. V gene TRBV3-1 combines with J gene TRBJ2-2; no definite D call. The V end was cut by 3 bases, the J end by 7 bases, with 6 bases between. CDR1 and CDR2 (germline): LGHDT, YNNKEL (reference sequence). CDR3 length: 12 amino acids.

The chain carries TRBV7-9 and TRBJ1-1, with no clear D. V was cut by 5 bases and J by 1 base, with 8 bases left in between. This CDR3 spans 13 amino acids. The V gene's germline CDR1 is SEHNR and CDR2 FQNEAQ (reference sequence). The CDR3 sequence: CASSPQWNTEAFF. In nucleotides, the CDR3 is TGTGCCAGCAGCCCCCAGTGGAACACTGAAGCTTTCTTT. Filled out from reference TRBV7-9 and TRBJ1-1, the complete variable domain reads DTGVSQNPRHKITKRGQNVTFRCDPISEHNRLYWYRQTLGQGPEFLTYFQNEAQLEKSRLLSDRFSAERPKGSFSTLEIQRTEQGDSAMYLCASSPQWNTEAFFGQGTRLTVV.

In its sample, this clonotype ranks as medium-sized. The rearrangement links TRBV19 to TRBJ2-1, with TRBD1 matching 12 bases. Germline values: CDR1 LNHDA, CDR2 SQIVND (reference sequence). The trim removed 7 bases at V and 8 bases at J, leaving 6 bases unmatched. The CDR3 contains 14 residues. The CDR3 DNA reads as TGTGCCAGTACCCCCGGGACAGGGGGCGATGAGCAGTTCTTC. It translates to CASTPGTGGDEQFF.

This clonotype is medium-sized (0.01 to 0.1%) by share. The chain is built from TRBV27 and TRBJ2-4; D call uncertain. CDR3 length equals 14 residues. From germline, CDR1 is MNHEY and CDR2 SMNVEV (reference sequence). V was shortened by 3 bases and J by 8 bases, with 14 bases between the two germline ends. CDR3: CASSFATTSDIQYF. Here the CDR3 DNA reads TGTGCCAGCAGTTTTGCCACTACATCGGACATTCAGTACTTC.

This clonotype was found a few times. This sequence joins TRBV7-3 and TRBJ1-1; 7 positions agree with TRBD1. This CDR3 spans 13 amino acids. V trimming: 1 base; J trimming: 6 bases; junction bases outside the gene matches: 2. CDR1 is SGHTA and CDR2 is FQGTGA in the germline V gene. CDR3 sequence (DNA): TGTGCCAGCAGCTTAAGACAGGGTTCTGAAGCTTTCTTT. It translates to CASSLRQGSEAFF. Supplemented by reference TRBV7-3 and TRBJ1-1, the full variable domain reads GAGVSQTPSNKVTEKGKYVELRCDPISGHTALYWYRQSLGQGPEFLIYFQGTGAADDSGLPNDRFFAVRPEGSVSTLKIQRTERGDSAVYLCASSLRQGSEAFFGQGTRLTVV.

V usage is TRBV5-1 and J usage is TRBJ2-4, with 8 bases aligning to TRBD1. Germline CDR1 SGHRS, CDR2 YFSETQ. V dropped 2 bases and J dropped 0; count of bases not matched to a gene: 13. The CDR3 contains 19 residues. CDR3 loop: CASSFTVGTGLLAKNIQYF. The DNA of the CDR3 is TGCGCCAGCAGCTTTACGGTGGGGACAGGCCTCCTAGCCAAAAACATTCAGTACTTC.